The TCR beta chain described here comes from a study of cytomegalovirus exposure and HLA in healthy donors (dated by TCRdb to the late 2010s). Broadly, across the study: In an earlier analysis of approximately 640 of the donors, 276 Gb of sequence data and 95 million to 130 million unique TCR beta sequences from 180 million or so T cells were reported. An early release that covered fewer than 800 HLA-typed donors contained around 300 gigabases of sequencing data and some 87 million unique TCR sequences. Among the approximately 400 genotyped donors, about 85% belonged to the genetic ancestry cluster associated with self-reported Caucasian donors. The study aimed to test whether cataloging public T cell receptors could reveal signatures of past pathogen exposure. The T cell repertoires of 666 subjects were profiled by immunosequencing and related to cytomegalovirus serostatus. In addition to the first cohort of approximately 650 subjects, a separate validation cohort of about 120 different subjects was used. To predict cytomegalovirus infection status, the study brought together high-throughput TCR immunosequencing, statistical association of individual TCRs with disease status, and machine learning. To study patterns of TCR occurrence, a later analysis re-analyzed previously published TCR beta repertoires from several hundred donors and added high-resolution HLA genotyping. Rather than using new phenotypic data, the later analysis identified candidate immune exposures from TCR beta sequences and from how often those sequences occurred across donors. An earlier analysis of around 540 of the donors applied high-throughput TCR beta sequencing to assess whether each TCR beta V gene segment acted as functional or pseudogenic. Alongside the repertoire data, information on donor age, sex, ethnicity and CMV serostatus was compiled. A later genetic analysis took genome-wide SNP genotypes for about three fifths of the roughly 700 donors and used that subset as a discovery cohort. All discovery cohort repertoires had been generated using a single sequencing platform. HLA typing included class I and class II loci at four-digit resolution. The number of typed donors differed by locus: roughly 629-640 for A, B, C, DRB1 and DQB1; 522 for DQA1; approximately 600 for DPA1; and roughly 490 for DPB1. Because of strong linkage in the cohort, four or five DR-DQ haplotypes were treated as single units for association and clustering. Across around 400 genotyped donors of the cohort, an average of 235,054 unique TCR beta nucleotide sequences per donor were sequenced, and about a sixth of those sequences were non-productive.

A word on this clone: Its binding antigen is unknown. No base quality values were provided; no much bigger clone lies one nucleotide off.

CDR1 SGHTA and CDR2 FQGTGA were looked up in the germline V gene. Between the V and J ends, shortened by 3 bases and 4 bases respectively, the junction contains 14 bases. The CDR3 holds 15 amino acids from the cysteine to the phenylalanine. Kept here is only the CDR3 DNA, which spans 45 bases and is read in frame from base 1. What the research found in general, with its limitations: While some public TCRs were present in many individuals, most TCR sequences turned up only very rarely across donors. In both the original and validation cohorts, the classifier was reported to diagnose cytomegalovirus status with high specificity and sensitivity. The sequencing pipeline was judged likely to have produced a cluster of highly shared sequence variants as a technical artifact. An earlier analysis of roughly 570 of the donors showed that most TCR beta V segments appeared in productive rearrangements either about 87% or about 30% of the time, which broadly matched IMGT annotations. Because some donors lacked HLA typing at each locus, the association tests relied only on the typed subset. Because counts were too low, seventeen rarely observed V segments, including chromosome 9 orphons, were excluded from the earlier analysis of a few hundred of the donors. A later analysis reported that several top co-occurrence clusters appeared linked to parvovirus B19, influenza, CMV and Epstein-Barr virus. According to a later genetic analysis, donors in an Asian-associated ancestry cluster had fewer N-insertions in productive TCRs than the approximately 630-donor mean. Only TCR beta chains were sequenced in this cohort, and the absence of alpha or paired-chain data limited detectable features. Because the 87-base-pair reads could not distinguish some IMGT-functional V segments, including TRBV6-2 and TRBV6-3, those segments were excluded. A later analysis associated 15,000 or so TCR beta sequences with specific HLA alleles at a false discovery rate of 0.05. In a later analysis, the rate of TCR association differed among HLA loci, with DRB1 alleles having the most associated TCRs and HLA-C alleles having the fewest. Compared with equally common non-associated chains, HLA-associated TCR beta chains in a later analysis were more clonally expanded and had lower generation probabilities. In a later genetic analysis, a missense DCLRE1C variant was associated with V-gene and J-gene trimming of TCR beta chains, and the association was replicated in an independent cohort. A further reported finding was that TCR beta sequences accurately predicted the HLA-A and HLA-B alleles for most subjects in the first cohort. Linkage disequilibrium might explain the correlated functional status among segregating V segments, but an unknown experimental factor could not be excluded. Strong co-occurrence of HLA alleles, especially DR and DQ, made assigning TCR associations to individual alleles difficult. Sequencing depth was assumed to be roughly uniform across donors in the presence/absence analyses, though that assumption may not hold. Immune exposure information for the cohort was limited to CMV serostatus. Three of the identified cytomegalovirus-associated TCR beta chains were confirmed in vitro to be specific for cytomegalovirus antigens. The study gave a list of under 200 TCR beta chains associated with cytomegalovirus. Most CMV-associated TCR beta chains appeared to be HLA-restricted in a later analysis, and the HLA associations seemed to be driven largely by CMV exposure. The authors suggested that the approach could potentially be extended to other disease states and immunological phenotypes.

Libraries were built with the immunoSEQ multiplex PCR assay. A mixture of 60 forward primers for TCR Vbeta segments and 13 reverse primers for TCR Jbeta segments was used in the multiplex PCR. Amplification of the CDR3 region of rearranged TCR beta genes was performed with a multiplex PCR assay on genomic DNA. On the Illumina HiSeq System, the amplified TCR beta libraries were sequenced as 87-base-pair reads. Processing in the source paper ran as follows. Across the 700 or so repertoires, a later analysis counted some 80 million unique TCR beta chains, some 11 million of which were shared by at least two donors. A nearest-neighbor algorithm error-corrected the raw reads and collapsed the reads into unique sequences, merging closely related sequences to remove PCR and sequencing errors. CDR3 sequences were aligned to IMGT reference sequences to assign V, D and J gene segments. For a sequence to be retained, a match of at least six nucleotides was required to both a V gene segment and a J gene segment. Rearrangements were classified as productive when the CDR3 lacked stop codons and remained in frame with V and J, and all other rearrangements were classified as non-productive. Following IMGT convention, CDR3 was defined as the stretch from the second conserved V-encoded cysteine to the conserved J-encoded phenylalanine. Sequences without an unambiguous match to a single V gene segment were excluded from the earlier analysis of approximately 600 of the donors. In an earlier analysis of approximately 560 of the donors, a V segment was called functional when productive rearrangements were above 56.7%, and segregating when the standard deviation between donors exceeded 5%. To diagnose cytomegalovirus status from the catalog of TCR beta chain sequences, a statistical classification framework was built. In a later analysis, TCR nucleotide sequences were compared against IMGT/GENE-DB human TR gene sequences so that V and J genes could be assigned. The TCRdist pipeline was used in a later analysis to assign CDR3 sequences and most-parsimonious VDJ recombination scenarios. A later analysis defined each TCR beta chain by its CDR3 amino acid sequence plus V-gene family, and excluded reads lacking a unique V-gene family. In a later analysis, several hundred highly shared, low-generation-probability nucleotide sequences were removed to address suspected cross-contamination and a sequencing artifact. In a later analysis, a clonal expansion index for each public chain was calculated from normalized within-repertoire ranks of inferred template counts. In a later analysis, generation probabilities were computed using a VDJ recombination model fitted to out-of-frame rearrangements, and the results were checked against IGoR. A later analysis scored TCR-TCR, TCR-HLA and TCR-CMV co-occurrence with hypergeometric tests, applying a repertoire-size bias correction to TCR pairs. False discovery rates were estimated in a later analysis by permuting HLA or CMV assignments 20 times. A later analysis grouped co-occurring TCRs with DBSCAN, adding TCRdist sequence similarity when clustering within HLA-allele-positive subsets. Repertoires with fewer than 30,000 or more than 120,000 public chains, plus five repertoires with anomalous nucleotide sharing, were excluded from co-occurrence clustering. TCRdb's version of the immuneACCESS table is confined to in-frame rearrangements and falls short of the full clone set. An unresolved V gene accounts for under half of the shortfall where checked; the remainder is of unknown origin. The DNA gave D and trimming, while V, J and clone size come from that table. Present in this sample are 150,000 to 200,000 clones, 68% of which were seen just once. The ten largest account for 8.5% to 12% of the sample.

The cohort consisted of 600 to 750 healthy bone marrow donors. All cohort members were sampled while nominally healthy, although unrecorded immune exposures were likely present. The donor was CMV seropositive and belonged to the group of 250 to 300 seropositive cohort members. A peripheral blood sample was provided by each donor, and peripheral blood mononuclear cells were used for TCR beta sequencing. The Qiagen DNeasy Blood Extraction Kit was used to extract genomic DNA from the blood cell samples. This receptor chain uses TRBV7-3 and TRBJ2-3, with TRBD2 as a weak D call on 5 bases. The source of this sequence is a man in his thirties or forties in good health and CMV-seropositive. Sequences were obtained from PBMCs. CDR3 region: CASSLAGSPPDTQYF. DNA sequence: TGTGCCAGCAGCTTGGCGGGCAGCCCCCCAGATACGCAGTATTTT.